These 14 T cell receptor beta chains originate from one sample sequenced in a study of blood T cell repertoires in COVID-19. TCRdb keeps only in-frame clones here, not all; method: immunoSEQ multiplex PCR. The top ten clones hold less than 4% of a sample with 240,000 or so clones, more than 75% of them seen once. The sample comprised PBMCs or T cells enriched from blood (not recorded which). The receptors were gathered from a woman aged 40 to 50 with acute COVID-19.

The chain links TRBV16 to TRBJ2-7, with D tentatively TRBD2 (5 bases). Between the trimmed V and J ends, which lost 0 bases and 4 bases, there was a span of 10 bases. Germline CDR1 reads KGHSY; CDR2 reads FQNENV. The length of the CDR3 is 14 residues. In nucleotides, the CDR3 is TGTGCCAGCAGCCAATCCACTAGTACATACGAGCAGTACTTC. Encoded protein: CASSQSTSTYEQYF. Combining the CDR3 with reference TRBV16 and TRBJ2-7 gives the whole variable domain GEEVAQTPKHLVRGEGQKAKLYCAPIKGHSYVFWYQQVLKNEFKFLISFQNENVFDETGMPKERFSAKCLPNSPCSLEIQATKLEDSAVYFCASSQSTSTYEQYFGPGTRLTVT.

The chain recombines TRBV2 with TRBJ2-1; 7 bases are shared with TRBD1. The CDR3 has 15 amino acids. From germline, CDR1 is SNHLY and CDR2 FYNNEI. After removal of 2 bases from V and 4 bases from J, the junction contained 5 bases not matched to a gene. CDR3 sequence: CASSEITGVYNEQFF. CDR3 DNA: TGTGCCAGCAGTGAAATTACAGGGGTTTACAATGAGCAGTTCTTC.

The genes are TRBV3-1 (or the pseudogene TRBV3-2) and TRBJ2-7; D uncertain. V gave up 0 bases and J gave up 2 bases, with 8 bases separating them. Germline V gene data show CDR1 as LGHDT and CDR2 as YNNKEL (reference sequence). CDR3 size: 14 residues. DNA of the CDR3: TGTGCCAGCAGCCAAGATAAGGAGACCTACGAGCAGTACTTC. Translating gives CASSQDKETYEQYF.

The V call is TRBV6-6, the J call TRBJ1-3, with 8 bases matching TRBD1. CDR3 length: 16 amino acids. CDR1 MNHNY and CDR2 SVGAGI come from the germline V gene (reference sequence). The ends lost 6 bases at V and 2 bases at J; junction bases unmatched: 9. The CDR3, as DNA: TGTGCCAGCAGAAGTACCCTGACAGGGGCTGGAAACACCATATATTTT. The encoded protein is CASRSTLTGAGNTIYF.

The CDR3 loop is CASTPRLNTGELFF. The CDR3 DNA reads TGTGCCAGTACCCCTCGACTGAACACCGGGGAGCTGTTTTTT. This chain joins TRBV19 and TRBJ2-2; no reliable D call. Per the germline V gene, CDR1 is LNHDA and CDR2 is SQIVND (reference sequence). Trimming cost V 7 bases and J 1 base, with 10 bases left between them. This CDR3 has 14 residues.

The chain recombines TRBV2 with TRBJ2-7; TRBD2 aligns across 10 bases. V shed 6 bases and J 3 bases; nucleotides not matched to a gene: 5. The length of the CDR3 is 14 residues. Germline-derived CDR1 and CDR2 are SNHLY and FYNNEI. This chain's CDR3 is CASREREGIYEQYF. DNA of the CDR3: TGTGCCAGCAGGGAGCGGGAGGGCATCTACGAGCAGTACTTC.

V is TRBV6-2 or TRBV6-3 and J is TRBJ2-4; the D gene is possibly TRBD1 (6 bases). V gave up 2 bases and J gave up 0 bases, with 14 bases separating them. This CDR3 region has 17 residues. The germline V gene has CDR1 MNHEY and CDR2 SVGEGT. CDR3 loop: CASSYTAGALAKNIQYF. The DNA for the CDR3 is TGTGCCAGCAGTTACACAGCAGGGGCTCTAGCCAAAAACATTCAGTACTTC.

The chain couples TRBV10-3 to TRBJ1-2, with 9 bases aligning to TRBD1. The V segment lost 6 bases and the J segment 8 bases; nucleotides outside the gene matches: 10. This CDR3 has 14 amino acids. Germline values: CDR1 ENHRY, CDR2 SYGVKD. The CDR3 DNA sequence: TGTGCCATCAGCCCAGACAGGGGGTCGGAGGGCTACACCTTC. This sequence encodes CAISPDRGSEGYTF.

The genes are TRBV7-8 and TRBJ2-1, with 8 bases identical to TRBD1. J was trimmed by 6 bases and V by 5 bases; bases with no gene match: 9. CDR1 and CDR2 from the germline V gene are SGHVS and FQNEAQ. The CDR3 has 15 residues. The CDR3 DNA reads TGTGCCAGCAGCCCCTGGACAGGGAGGACCAATGAGCAGTTCTTC. Amino acid sequence: CASSPWTGRTNEQFF.

The chain employs TRBV4-1 and TRBJ1-1, with a tentative D call TRBD1 (5 bases). Trimming shortened V by 1 base and J by 11 bases, and 20 bases separated the two germline ends. The CDR3 contains 15 residues. Looked up from germline, CDR1 is MGHRA and CDR2 is YSYEKL. The CDR3 coding sequence is TGCGCCAGCAGCCAAGGACCCGGGACTCACTTCCCCGCTTTCTTT. Translating it yields CASSQGPGTHFPAFF.

V is TRBV3-1 (or the pseudogene TRBV3-2) and J is TRBJ2-1; D perhaps matches TRBD2 (6 bases). Germline CDR1 is LGHDT and CDR2 is YNNKEL (reference sequence). The CDR3 runs 15 residues. V was pared by 4 bases and J by 6 bases, with 16 bases between. The CDR3 sequence: CASSLTGRDRNEQFF. In nucleotides, the CDR3 is TGTGCCAGCAGCCTCACGGGGCGGGATCGCAATGAGCAGTTCTTC.

The chain's CDR3 is CASSNPRDTLMNTEAFF. CDR3 coding DNA: TGTGCCAGTAGTAACCCCCGGGACACACTAATGAACACTGAAGCTTTCTTT. The rearrangement uses TRBV19 and TRBJ1-1; D is possibly TRBD1 (6 bases). V lost 4 bases, J lost 0 bases, and 18 bases lay in between. The CDR3 loop spans 17 amino acids. From germline, CDR1 is LNHDA and CDR2 SQIVND (reference sequence).

This chain uses TRBV6-5 with TRBJ1-3, with D unresolved. The germline V and J ends were trimmed by 11 bases and 0 bases, with 11 bases remaining between them. Germline assignment: CDR1 MNHEY and CDR2 SVGAGI. The CDR3 has 13 residues. CDR3 loop: CALIGDSGNTIYF. The CDR3 nucleotides read TGTGCCCTAATCGGGGACTCTGGAAACACCATATATTTT.

The chain carries TRBV14 and TRBJ1-2; D ambiguous. CDR1 SGHDN and CDR2 FVKESK come from the germline V gene. The CDR3 length is 15 residues. Trimming removed 4 bases at V and 4 bases at J, with 16 bases between. In DNA, the CDR3 is TGTGCCAGCAGCCCCACCGCCGGCGGTCTCTATGGCTACACCTTC. Translated, it gives CASSPTAGGLYGYTF.